This entry is about one T cell receptor beta chain. This is likely an artifact of a read error, given a far larger clone one base away. This sample is drawn from a study of shared clonotypes between healthy human individuals. Turning to the study itself: Donor ages ranged 18 to 49 years: two women, a few men.

Only in-frame clones appear in the TCRdb table, and some are missing; sequencing was by immunoSEQ multiplex PCR. The sample consists of about half a million clones, roughly 80% of them appearing once. This TCR was recovered from a woman aged 40 to 50 in good health. Some clones in this sample may be carry-over from other donors' samples. Sequenced sample: PBMCs.

This CDR3 is CASRDRVNAGELFF. Written as DNA, the CDR3 is TGCGCCAGCAGGGACAGGGTGAACGCCGGGGAGCTGTTTTTT. V and J are TRBV5-1 and TRBJ2-2; 8 bases align to TRBD1. The CDR3 length is 14 residues. The germline V gene has CDR1 SGHRS and CDR2 YFSETQ.